This TCR beta chain was captured in a study of blood T cell repertoires in COVID-19. The wider study: COVID-19 samples from acute and convalescent phases originated in the United States, Italy and Spain. Sources were T cells, B-cell-depleted T cells, or PBMCs; the material itself was cDNA or gDNA.

As processed by the authors: Reference gene primer amplification yielded estimated nucleated cell counts. Clones were sequenced by immunoSEQ multiplex PCR, and TCRdb holds only the in-frame ones, with some missing. The V and J calls and clone size are taken from that table; D and trimming were inferred from the DNA. Of 60,000 to 70,000 clones listed, 84% are singletons. The germline gives CDR1 MNHEY, CDR2 SVGAGI. V was shortened by 3 bases and J by 0 bases, with 6 bases between the two germline ends. This CDR3 is 15 amino acids long. The chain is built from TRBV6-5 and TRBJ1-6; D is ambiguous. The sequencing input was peripheral blood. The receptor comes from a woman aged 60-75 years with acute or convalescent COVID-19. The CDR3 nucleotides are TGTGCCAGCAGTTATGAGGGCTCCTATAATTCACCCCTCCACTTT. This codes for CASSYEGSYNSPLHF.